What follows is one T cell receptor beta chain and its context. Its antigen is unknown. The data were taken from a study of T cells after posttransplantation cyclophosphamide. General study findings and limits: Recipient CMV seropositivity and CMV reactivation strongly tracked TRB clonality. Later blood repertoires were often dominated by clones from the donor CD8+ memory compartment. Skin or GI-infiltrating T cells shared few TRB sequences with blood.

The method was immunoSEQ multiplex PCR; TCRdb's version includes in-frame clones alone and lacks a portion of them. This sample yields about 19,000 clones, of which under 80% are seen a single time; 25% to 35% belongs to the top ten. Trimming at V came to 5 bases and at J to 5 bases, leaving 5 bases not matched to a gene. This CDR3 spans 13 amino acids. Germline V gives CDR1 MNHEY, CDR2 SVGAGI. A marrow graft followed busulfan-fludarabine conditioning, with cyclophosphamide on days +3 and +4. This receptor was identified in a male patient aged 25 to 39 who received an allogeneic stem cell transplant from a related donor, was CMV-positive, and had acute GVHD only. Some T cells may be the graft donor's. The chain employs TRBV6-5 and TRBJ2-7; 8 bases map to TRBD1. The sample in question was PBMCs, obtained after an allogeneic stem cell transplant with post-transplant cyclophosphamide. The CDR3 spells CASSLDRADEQYF. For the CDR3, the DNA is TGTGCCAGCAGTCTGGACAGGGCCGACGAGCAGTACTTC.